The sequence of this T cell receptor beta chain was determined in a study of technical replicates of blood from several donors (dated by TCRdb to 2017 to 2019). The library came from the immunoSEQ multiplex PCR assay. What TCRdb holds here is the immuneACCESS table cut down to in-frame rearrangements. Part of the clones is not present; checked against another copy, under half of the missing clones reflect an unresolved V gene, and the others are unexplained. In all, the sample holds tens of thousands of clones, and about 97% of those were seen once. Together, the top ten hold under 0.2% of the sample. V is reduced by 8 bases and J by 5 bases, leaving a spacing of 13 bases between them. The CDR1 and CDR2 encoded by the germline V gene are MNHNS and SASEGT. Counted from cysteine to phenylalanine, this CDR3 has 13 amino acids. The DNA shown is the 39-base CDR3, in frame from base 1. Regarding this clone: No antigen is known for it. One base away there is no much larger clone; base qualities are not given.

This sequence originates from a human donor in good health. The source material was T cells isolated from PBMCs. The chain links TRBV6-1 with TRBJ1-5, with TRBD1 perhaps the D gene, on 5 matching bases. This receptor carries the CDR3 CASYGASDQPQHF. The DNA sequence is TGTGCCAGCTATGGGGCTTCGGATCAGCCCCAGCATTTT.